This is a list of T cell receptor beta chains from one sample in a study of blood T cell repertoires in COVID-19. Profiling relied on immunoSEQ multiplex PCR, and the TCRdb table lists in-frame clones only, not all of them. Of roughly 150,000 clones in the sample, around 85% were seen once. Sequenced input: peripheral blood. The receptors here all came from a human donor in a cohort sampled during active COVID-19. Each CDR3 is given with its conserved first and last residue. The D gene is left open where the match is weak. Size is omitted from some rows. Given values are once, few, many or a class for expanded clones.

>TRBJ1-5|few|TRBV6-5|TRBD1
CASREGQNQPQHF
TGTGCCAGCAGAGAGGGACAGAATCAGCCCCAGCATTTT
>TRBJ2-5|once|TRBV28|NA
CASSLTGLQETQYF
TGTGCCAGCAGTTTAACGGGACTTCAAGAGACCCAGTACTTC
>TRBJ1-6|NA|TRBV29-1|TRBD1
CSVALQGQGSPLHF
TGCAGCGTTGCCCTACAGGGACAGGGATCACCCCTCCACTTT
>TRBJ2-2|NA|TRBV7-2|TRBD2
CASRTGGAVNTGELFF
TGTGCCAGCAGAACGGGGGGGGCCGTGAACACCGGGGAGCTGTTTTTT
>TRBJ2-3|NA|TRBV25-1|TRBD1
CASTQGDSITDTQYF
TGTGCCAGCACCCAAGGGGACAGTATCACAGATACGCAGTATTTT
>TRBJ2-4|few|TRBV11-2|TRBD1
CASSLAPWTGTNIQYF
TGTGCCAGCAGCTTAGCCCCGTGGACAGGGACAAACATTCAGTACTTC
>TRBJ2-5|NA|TRBV6-6|NA
CASTPNGGQETQYF
TGTGCCAGCACCCCTAACGGGGGCCAAGAGACCCAGTACTTC
>TRBJ1-1|NA|TRBV6-5|TRBD1
CASSTGQDNGEAFF
TGTGCCAGCAGTACCGGACAGGATAACGGTGAAGCTTTCTTT
>TRBJ2-7|NA|TRBV6-5|NA
CASQIPRDEQYF
TGTGCCAGCCAGATACCACGGGACGAGCAGTACTTC
>TRBJ2-7|once|TRBV27|TRBD1
CASSKPTGDHSYEQYF
TGTGCCAGCAGTAAACCGACAGGGGACCACTCCTACGAGCAGTACTTC
>TRBJ1-1|NA|TRBV29-1|NA
CSVVGGNTEAFF
TGCAGCGTTGTGGGAGGGAACACTGAAGCTTTCTTT